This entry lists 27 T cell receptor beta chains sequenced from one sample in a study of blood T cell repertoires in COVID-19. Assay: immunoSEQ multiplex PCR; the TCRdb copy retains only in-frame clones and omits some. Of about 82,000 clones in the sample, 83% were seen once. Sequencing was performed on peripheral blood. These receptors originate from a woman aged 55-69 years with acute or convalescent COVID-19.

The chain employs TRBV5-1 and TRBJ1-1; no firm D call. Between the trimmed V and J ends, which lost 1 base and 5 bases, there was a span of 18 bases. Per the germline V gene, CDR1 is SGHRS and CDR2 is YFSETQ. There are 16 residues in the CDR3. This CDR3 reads CASSLTWAMRETEAFF. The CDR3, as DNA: TGCGCCAGCAGCTTGACTTGGGCGATGAGGGAAACTGAAGCTTTCTTT.

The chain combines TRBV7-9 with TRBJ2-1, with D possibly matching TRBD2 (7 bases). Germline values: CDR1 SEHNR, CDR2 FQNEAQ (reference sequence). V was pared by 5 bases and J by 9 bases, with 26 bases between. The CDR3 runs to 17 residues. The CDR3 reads CASSLVGAGAPGGEQFF. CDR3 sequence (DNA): TGTGCCAGCAGCCTGGTGGGGGCGGGGGCCCCCGGGGGTGAGCAGTTCTTC. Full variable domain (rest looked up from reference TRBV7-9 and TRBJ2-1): DTGVSQNPRHKITKRGQNVTFRCDPISEHNRLYWYRQTLGQGPEFLTYFQNEAQLEKSRLLSDRFSAERPKGSFSTLEIQRTEQGDSAMYLCASSLVGAGAPGGEQFFGPGTRLTVL.

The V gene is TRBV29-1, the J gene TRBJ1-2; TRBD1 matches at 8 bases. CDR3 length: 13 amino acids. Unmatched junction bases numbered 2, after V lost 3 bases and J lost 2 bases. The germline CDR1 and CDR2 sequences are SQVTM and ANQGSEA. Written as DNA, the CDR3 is TGCAGCGTTGAGGCAGGGGGCAACTATGGCTACACCTTC. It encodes CSVEAGGNYGYTF.

The CDR3 reads CASSSGLTSGNTIYF. Here the CDR3 DNA reads TGCGCCAGCAGCTCGGGACTGACCTCTGGAAACACCATATATTTT. The chain combines TRBV5-1 with TRBJ1-3; TRBD1 might be the D (5 bases). Trimming took off 3 bases at V and 0 bases at J, with 10 bases between the two ends. The CDR3 sequence is 15 residues long. CDR1 and CDR2 from the germline V gene are SGHRS and YFSETQ. The full variable domain, completed using reference TRBV5-1 and TRBJ1-3, is KAGVTQTPRYLIKTRGQQVTLSCSPISGHRSVSWYQQTPGQGLQFLFEYFSETQRNKGNFPGRFSGRQFSNSRSEMNVSTLELGDSALYLCASSSGLTSGNTIYFGEGSWLTVV.

In nucleotides, the CDR3 is TGTGCCAGCAGTTACTCCACCACAGGGGACCTCGGCTACACCTTC. Amino acid sequence: CASSYSTTGDLGYTF. This chain uses TRBV6-6 with TRBJ1-2; 7 nucleotides match TRBD1. Germline lookup yields CDR1 MNHNY and CDR2 SVGAGI (reference sequence). V lost 0 bases to trimming and J lost 8 bases; unmatched junction nucleotides: 9. This CDR3 contains 15 residues.

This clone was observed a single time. This CDR3 is CASSRRPGQVNGYTF. For the CDR3, the DNA is TGTGCCAGCAGCCGACGACCGGGACAGGTGAATGGCTACACCTTC. J is TRBJ1-2 and V is TRBV3-1 (or the pseudogene TRBV3-2); TRBD1 aligns across 8 bases. The J segment lost 6 bases and the V segment lost 4 bases, leaving 10 bases of the junction unmatched. The V gene's germline CDR1 is LGHDT and CDR2 YNNKEL (reference sequence). This CDR3 region has 15 residues.

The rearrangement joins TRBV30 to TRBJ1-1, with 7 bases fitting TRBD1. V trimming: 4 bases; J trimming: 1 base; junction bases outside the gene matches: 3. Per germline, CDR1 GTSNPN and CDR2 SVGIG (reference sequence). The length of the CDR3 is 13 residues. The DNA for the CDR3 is TGTGCCTGGAAGGGACAGAAGAACACTGAAGCTTTCTTT. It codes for CAWKGQKNTEAFF.

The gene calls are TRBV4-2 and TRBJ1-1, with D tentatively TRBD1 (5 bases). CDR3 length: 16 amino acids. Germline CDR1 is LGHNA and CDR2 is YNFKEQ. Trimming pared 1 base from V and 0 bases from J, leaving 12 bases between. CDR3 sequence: CASSQVAGLMNTEAFF. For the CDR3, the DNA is TGTGCCAGCAGCCAAGTTGCAGGGCTCATGAACACTGAAGCTTTCTTT.

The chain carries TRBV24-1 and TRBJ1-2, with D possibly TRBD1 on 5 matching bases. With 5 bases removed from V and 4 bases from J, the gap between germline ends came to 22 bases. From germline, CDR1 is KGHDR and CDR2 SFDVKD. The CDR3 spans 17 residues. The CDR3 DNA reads TGTGCCACCAGTGCGGATAGTGGTAGGGGTCAAGGCTATGGCTACACCTTC. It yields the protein CATSADSGRGQGYGYTF.

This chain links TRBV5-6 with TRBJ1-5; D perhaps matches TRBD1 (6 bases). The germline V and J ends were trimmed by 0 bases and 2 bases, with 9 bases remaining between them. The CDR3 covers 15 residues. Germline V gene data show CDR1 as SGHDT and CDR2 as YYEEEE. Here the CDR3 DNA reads TGTGCCAGCAGCTTGGGGGCAGGGGGCAATCAGCCCCAGCATTTT. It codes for CASSLGAGGNQPQHF.

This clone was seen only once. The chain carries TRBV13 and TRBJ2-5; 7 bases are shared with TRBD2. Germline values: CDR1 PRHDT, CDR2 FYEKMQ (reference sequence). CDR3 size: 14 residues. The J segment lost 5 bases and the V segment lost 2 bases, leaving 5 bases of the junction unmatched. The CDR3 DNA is TGTGCCAGCAGCTTAATTGCGGGAGCGGAGACCCAGTACTTC. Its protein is CASSLIAGAETQYF.

The CDR3 loop is CASSQDPGGNTEAFF. The CDR3 DNA reads TGTGCCAGCAGCCAAGACCCCGGGGGGAACACTGAAGCTTTCTTT. This chain links TRBV4-2 with TRBJ1-1; possibly TRBD1 for D (5 bases). Germline values: CDR1 LGHNA, CDR2 YNFKEQ. The length of the CDR3 is 15 residues. With 0 bases removed from V and 1 base from J, the gap between germline ends came to 9 bases.

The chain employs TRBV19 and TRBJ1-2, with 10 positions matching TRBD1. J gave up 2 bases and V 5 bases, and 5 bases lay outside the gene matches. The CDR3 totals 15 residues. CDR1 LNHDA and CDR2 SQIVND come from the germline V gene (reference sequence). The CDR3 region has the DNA TGTGCCAGTAGTTTGGGGGGACAGGGGAACTATGGCTACACCTTC. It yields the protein CASSLGGQGNYGYTF.

The CDR3 is CASSLQQGTNTGELFF. CDR3 DNA sequence: TGTGCCAGCTCCCTCCAACAGGGCACGAACACCGGGGAGCTGTTTTTT. This sequence joins TRBV18 and TRBJ2-2; TRBD1 is a possible D gene (6 bases). Trimming removed 6 bases from V and 0 bases from J, with 14 bases in between. This CDR3 has 16 amino acids. CDR1 and CDR2 (germline): KGHSH, LQKENI. Supplemented by reference TRBV18 and TRBJ2-2, the full variable domain reads NAGVMQNPRHLVRRRGQEARLRCSPMKGHSHVYWYRQLPEEGLKFMVYLQKENIIDESGMPKERFSAEFPKEGPSILRIQQVVRGDSAAYFCASSLQQGTNTGELFFGEGSRLTVL.

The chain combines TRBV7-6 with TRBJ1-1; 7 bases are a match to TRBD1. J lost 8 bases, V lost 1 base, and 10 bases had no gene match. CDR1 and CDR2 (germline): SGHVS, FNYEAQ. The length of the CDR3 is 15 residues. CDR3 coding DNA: TGTGCCAGCAGCTTAGAACTACAGGGGTCCCCCGAAGCTTTCTTT. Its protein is CASSLELQGSPEAFF. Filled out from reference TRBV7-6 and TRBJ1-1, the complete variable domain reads GAGVSQSPRYKVTKRGQDVALRCDPISGHVSLYWYRQALGQGPEFLTYFNYEAQQDKSGLPNDRFSAERPEGSISTLTIQRTEQRDSAMYRCASSLELQGSPEAFFGQGTRLTVV.

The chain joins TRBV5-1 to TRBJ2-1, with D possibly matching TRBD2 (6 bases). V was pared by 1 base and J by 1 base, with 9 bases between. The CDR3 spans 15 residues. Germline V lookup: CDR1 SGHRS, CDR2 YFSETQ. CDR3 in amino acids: CASSLQEGSYNEQFF. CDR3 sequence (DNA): TGCGCCAGCAGCTTGCAGGAGGGGTCCTACAATGAGCAGTTCTTC.

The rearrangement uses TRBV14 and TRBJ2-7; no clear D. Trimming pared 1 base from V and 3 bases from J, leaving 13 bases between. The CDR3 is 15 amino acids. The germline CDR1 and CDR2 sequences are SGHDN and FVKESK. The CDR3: CASSQGSRAVYEQYF. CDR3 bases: TGTGCCAGCAGCCAAGGGTCCCGAGCTGTCTACGAGCAGTACTTC.

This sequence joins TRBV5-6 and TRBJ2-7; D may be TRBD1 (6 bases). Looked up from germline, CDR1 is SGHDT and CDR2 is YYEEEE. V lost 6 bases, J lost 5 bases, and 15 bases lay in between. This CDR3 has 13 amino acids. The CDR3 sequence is CASNIITGNEQYF. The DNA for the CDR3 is TGTGCCAGCAACATTATAACAGGGAACGAGCAGTACTTC.

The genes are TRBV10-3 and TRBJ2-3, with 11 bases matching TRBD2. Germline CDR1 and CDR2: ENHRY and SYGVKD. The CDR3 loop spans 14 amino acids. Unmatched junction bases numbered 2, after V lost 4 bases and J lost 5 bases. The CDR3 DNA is TGTGCCATCAGTGGGCTAGCGGGGGGAGATACGCAGTATTTT. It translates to CAISGLAGGDTQYF.

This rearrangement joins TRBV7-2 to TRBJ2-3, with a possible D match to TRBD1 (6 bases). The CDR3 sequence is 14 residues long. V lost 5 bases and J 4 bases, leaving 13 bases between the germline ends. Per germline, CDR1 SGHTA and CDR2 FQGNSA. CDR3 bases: TGTGCCAGCAGCAAAAACAGGGAATCAGATACGCAGTATTTT. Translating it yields CASSKNRESDTQYF.

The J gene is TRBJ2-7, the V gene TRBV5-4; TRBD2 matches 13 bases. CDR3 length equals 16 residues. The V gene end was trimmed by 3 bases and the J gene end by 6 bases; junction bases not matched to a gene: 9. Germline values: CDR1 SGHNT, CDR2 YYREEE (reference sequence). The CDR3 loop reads CASSSRTSGSLTEQYF. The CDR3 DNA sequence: TGTGCCAGCAGCTCACGGACTAGCGGGAGTCTCACCGAGCAGTACTTC.

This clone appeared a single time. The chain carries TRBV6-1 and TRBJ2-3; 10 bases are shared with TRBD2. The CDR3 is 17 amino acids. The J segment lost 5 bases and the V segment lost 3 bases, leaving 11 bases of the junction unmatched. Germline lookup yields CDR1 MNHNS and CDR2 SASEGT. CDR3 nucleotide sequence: TGTGCCAGCAGTGAGCGGGGTGGGGCTAGCGGGGGAGATACGCAGTATTTT. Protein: CASSERGGASGGDTQYF.

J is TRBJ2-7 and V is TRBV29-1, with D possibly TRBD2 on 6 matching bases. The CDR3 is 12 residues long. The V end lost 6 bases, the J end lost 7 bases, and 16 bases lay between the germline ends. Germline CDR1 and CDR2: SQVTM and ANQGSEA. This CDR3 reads CSVSYSGHEQYF. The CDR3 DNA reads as TGCAGCGTCAGTTACAGCGGGCATGAGCAGTACTTC.

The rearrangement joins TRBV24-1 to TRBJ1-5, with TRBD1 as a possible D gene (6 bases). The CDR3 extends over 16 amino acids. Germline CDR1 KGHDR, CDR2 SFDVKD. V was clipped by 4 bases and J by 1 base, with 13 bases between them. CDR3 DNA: TGTGCCACCAGTGAGTCGGGGGGCTGGAGCAATCAGCCCCAGCATTTT. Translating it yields CATSESGGWSNQPQHF.

This CDR3 reads CASSHLTGLGGYTF. In nucleotides, the CDR3 is TGTGCCAGCAGCCATTTGACAGGGCTCGGCGGCTACACCTTC. The chain couples TRBV3-1 (or the pseudogene TRBV3-2) to TRBJ1-2; 7 bases are a match to TRBD1. Germline V gives CDR1 LGHDT, CDR2 YNNKEL (reference sequence). There are 14 residues in the CDR3. V gave up 3 bases and J gave up 8 bases; unmatched junction bases: 9.

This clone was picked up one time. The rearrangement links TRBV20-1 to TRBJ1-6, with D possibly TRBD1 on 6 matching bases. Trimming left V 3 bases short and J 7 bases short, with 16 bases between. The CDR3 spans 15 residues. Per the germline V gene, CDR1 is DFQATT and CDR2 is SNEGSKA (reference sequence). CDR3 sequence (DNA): TGCAGTGCTAGTGGTCAGGGGCAAGAAAATTCACCCCTCCACTTT. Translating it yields CSASGQGQENSPLHF.

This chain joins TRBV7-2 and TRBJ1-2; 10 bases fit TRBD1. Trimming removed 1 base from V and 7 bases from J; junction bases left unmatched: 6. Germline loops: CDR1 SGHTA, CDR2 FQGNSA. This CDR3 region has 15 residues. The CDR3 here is CASSLVRDRGSGYTF. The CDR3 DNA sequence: TGTGCCAGCAGCTTAGTTAGGGACAGGGGCTCTGGCTACACCTTC.